This TCR beta chain was found in a study of T-cell reconstitution after alpha-beta-depleted transplantation in children (dated by TCRdb to the mid-2010s). In the study overall: T-cell immune reconstitution after TCRalphabeta/CD19-depleted allogeneic hematopoietic cell transplantation in children was quantitatively tracked in the study by means of TCR repertoire profiling.

Libraries came from PCR. Sequencing was carried out with an Illumina HiSeq 2500. TCR libraries were prepared with molecular barcoding, using unique molecular identifiers to normalize TCRbeta repertoire quantification. TCRdb redid the processing of the public reads, applying fastp at Q25 and MiXCR, and retained in-frame beta chains. CDR3 protein sequences are deduplicated, and each keeps its most common genes and DNA. Across this sample there are fewer than 700,000 distinct CDR3 sequences, with roughly 13% seen only once. The ten largest clones take up about 2.2% of the sample. The paper's findings and limits, for the study overall: In some patients, high TCRbeta diversity at day 60 was attributed to recipient T cells and intrathymic progenitors that had survived conditioning. Over the following months the frequencies of hyperexpanded clones went down, and after one year T-cell counts and TCRbeta diversity were mostly credited to newly produced T cells. Apparently early alphabetaT-cell count recovery about two months after transplant reportedly relied on only several hundred rapidly expanded clones derived from non-depleted graft cells.

This clonotype has at least ten counts. Its antigen is still unknown. Base qualities are not recorded, but no much larger clone differs from it by a single base. The sample's treatment or condition label, in plain terms: allogeneic hematopoietic cell transplantation with graft depleted of TCRalphabeta T cells and CD19 B cells. The children who served as transplant recipients had been given grafts of TCRalphabeta/CD19-depleted allogeneic hematopoietic cells. V lost 3 bases and J lost 5 bases; the stretch between them is 10 bases long. Its CDR3 holds 13 amino acids, cysteine through phenylalanine. Just CDR3 DNA is preserved here, 39 bases in frame from base 1. CDR1 MDHEN and CDR2 SYDVKM were looked up in the germline V gene.

The TCR comes from a male patient under 18 who had a stem cell transplant for acute myeloid leukemia, so the T cells may come from the graft donor. The material was PBMCs, mostly from graft donor cells, obtained 360 days after TCRalphabeta/CD19-depleted stem cell transplant. The chain was built from TRBV28 and TRBJ1-1; no D gene can be assigned with confidence. The CDR3 reads as follows: CASSLNRMTEAFF. In nucleotides, the sequence is TGTGCCAGCAGTTTGAATAGAATGACTGAAGCTTTCTTT.